This T cell receptor (beta chain) was recorded in a study of cytomegalovirus exposure and HLA in healthy donors. Study-wide points: Productive rates of about 87% or about 30% were seen for most TCR beta V segments in an earlier analysis. A classifier reportedly called cytomegalovirus status with high sensitivity and specificity.

The CDR3 sequence is 16 residues long. The V end lost 7 bases, the J end lost 2 bases, and 20 bases lay between the germline ends. Per the germline V gene, CDR1 is MDHEN and CDR2 is SYDVKM. Notes on this clone: Its antigen remains unidentified.

The study ran its PCR with 60 Vbeta and 13 Jbeta primers. Sequencing was performed with immunoSEQ multiplex PCR; in TCRdb, only in-frame clones are kept and a portion is missing. The repertoire has 140,000 or so clones, approximately 83% of them found once; the top ten carry 1.5% to 2%. Sequenced input: PBMCs. This TCR came from a woman in her thirties or forties in good health and CMV-seronegative. The chain has TRBV28 and TRBJ1-1; weak D call: TRBD1 (5 bases). The CDR3 DNA reads as TGTGCCAGCAAAAGCAGGGAAGGTAGGAGTAACACTGAAGCTTTCTTT. Translated: CASKSREGRSNTEAFF.